The 6 T cell receptor beta chains presented below share a single source sample, sequenced in a study of Ad26.COV2.S vaccination and SARS-CoV-2 variants (dated by TCRdb to 2020 to 2022). Receptor libraries were prepared by the immunoSEQ multiplex PCR assay. In TCRdb, the immuneACCESS table is reduced to in-frame sequences with V and J assigned. These tables do not hold every clone; where another copy was compared, an unresolved V gene accounts for under half, and the others remain unexplained. The sample contains around 350,000 clones, roughly 94% of them found a single time. 3% to 5% of the sample is held by the ten biggest clonotypes. Interpreted using the paper, the time point label stands for: individuals recovered from natural SARS-CoV-2 infection. Sequenced material: peripheral blood, taken after recovery from COVID-19. These receptors came from a human donor who had recovered from COVID-19.

V usage is TRBV2 and J usage is TRBJ2-5; 9 nucleotides align to TRBD2. Losses at the gene ends were 0 bases for V and 7 bases for J; bases not matched to a gene: 6. CDR1 and CDR2 from the germline V gene are SNHLY and FYNNEI. The CDR3 sequence is 15 residues long. The CDR3 DNA reads as TGTGCCAGCAGTGAAGCGCAGCGGGGGGCGGGGACCCAGTACTTC. Translation: CASSEAQRGAGTQYF.

The chain joins TRBV20-1 to TRBJ1-5; D is unresolved. Trimming took off 3 bases at V and 2 bases at J, with 11 bases between the two ends. The CDR3 totals 14 residues. Germline V gene data show CDR1 as DFQATT and CDR2 as SNEGSKA (reference sequence). For the CDR3, the DNA is TGCAGTGCTAGTTCCGGCGGGGGCAATCAGCCCCAGCATTTT. It specifies CSASSGGGNQPQHF.

The J gene is TRBJ2-7, the V gene TRBV18, with TRBD1 matching 7 bases. This CDR3 is 14 amino acids long. The germline gives CDR1 KGHSH, CDR2 LQKENI. V lost 6 bases and J lost 0; bases outside the gene matches: 5. For the CDR3, the DNA is TGTGCCAGCTCCGAACAGGGGCGCTCCTACGAGCAGTACTTC. Translation: CASSEQGRSYEQYF.

V and J are TRBV24-1 and TRBJ2-1, with 8 bases fitting TRBD2. This CDR3 region has 20 residues. V shed 0 bases and J 6 bases; nucleotides not matched to a gene: 18. Germline CDR1 is KGHDR and CDR2 is SFDVKD. The CDR3 nucleotides are TGTGCCACCAGTGATTTGCAAACCCTTCCGGCGGGGGGTCCCCTCAATGAGCAGTTCTTC. Translated: CATSDLQTLPAGGPLNEQFF.

As to this clone: In the same sample, other DNA sequences code for this CDR3. J is TRBJ2-3 and V is TRBV7-2; D is uncertain. This CDR3 region has 11 residues. CDR1 and CDR2 (germline): SGHTA, FQGNSA. Trimming removed 2 bases at V and 5 bases at J, with 2 bases between. In nucleotides, the CDR3 is TGTGCCAGCAGCTTACGAGATACGCAGTATTTT. Translating it yields CASSLRDTQYF.

This chain links TRBV18 with TRBJ2-7, with 8 bases aligning to TRBD1. This CDR3 has 15 residues. CDR1 is KGHSH and CDR2 is LQKENI in the germline V gene. With 3 bases clipped from V and 2 bases from J, the junction kept 6 bases outside the gene matches. As DNA, the CDR3 is TGTGCCAGCTCACCCGGACAGGGTTTGGCCTACGAGCAGTACTTC. It encodes CASSPGQGLAYEQYF. The variable domain in full, completed from reference TRBV18 and TRBJ2-7, reads NAGVMQNPRHLVRRRGQEARLRCSPMKGHSHVYWYRQLPEEGLKFMVYLQKENIIDESGMPKERFSAEFPKEGPSILRIQQVVRGDSAAYFCASSPGQGLAYEQYFGPGTRLTVT.